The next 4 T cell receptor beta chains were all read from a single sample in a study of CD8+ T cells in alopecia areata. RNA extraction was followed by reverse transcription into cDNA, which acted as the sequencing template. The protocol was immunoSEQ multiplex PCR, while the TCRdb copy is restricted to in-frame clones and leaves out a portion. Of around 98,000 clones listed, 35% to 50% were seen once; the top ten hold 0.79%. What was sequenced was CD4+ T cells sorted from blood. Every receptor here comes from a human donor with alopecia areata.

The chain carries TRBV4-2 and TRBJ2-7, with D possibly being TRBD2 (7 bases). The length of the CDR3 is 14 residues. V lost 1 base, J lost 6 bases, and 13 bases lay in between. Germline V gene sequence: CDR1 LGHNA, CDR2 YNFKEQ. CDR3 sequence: CASSQVGGAIEQYF. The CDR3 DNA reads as TGTGCCAGCAGCCAAGTGGGGGGGGCTATCGAGCAGTACTTC.

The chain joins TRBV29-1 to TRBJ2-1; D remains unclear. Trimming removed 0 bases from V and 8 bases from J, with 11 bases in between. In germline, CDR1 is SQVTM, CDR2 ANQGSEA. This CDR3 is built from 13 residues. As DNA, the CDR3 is TGCAGCGTTGAAGAGCAAGGGTCGGATGAGCAGTTCTTC. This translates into CSVEEQGSDEQFF.

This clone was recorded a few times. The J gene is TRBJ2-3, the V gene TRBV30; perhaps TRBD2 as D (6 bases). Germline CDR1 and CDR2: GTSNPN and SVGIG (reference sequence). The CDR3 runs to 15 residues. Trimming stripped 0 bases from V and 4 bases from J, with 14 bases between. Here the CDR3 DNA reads TGTGCCTGGAGTGTACCTCGCGGGGCGGCAGATACGCAGTATTTT. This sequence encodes CAWSVPRGAADTQYF. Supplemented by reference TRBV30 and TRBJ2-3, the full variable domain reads SQTIHQWPATLVQPVGSPLSLECTVEGTSNPNLYWYRQAAGRGLQLLFYSVGIGQISSEVPQNLSASRPQDRQFILSSKKLLLSDSGFYLCAWSVPRGAADTQYFGPGTRLTVL.

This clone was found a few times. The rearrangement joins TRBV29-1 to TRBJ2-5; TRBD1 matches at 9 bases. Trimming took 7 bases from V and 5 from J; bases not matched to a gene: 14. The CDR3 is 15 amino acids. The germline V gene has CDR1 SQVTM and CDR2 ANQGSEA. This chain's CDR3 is CSGAPGTGLVETQYF. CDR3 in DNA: TGCAGCGGCGCTCCCGGGACAGGGTTGGTGGAGACCCAGTACTTC.